This T cell receptor beta chain was sequenced in a study of OX40 agonist ivuxolimab in advanced cancers. The overall study: At doses from 0.01 to 10 mg/kg, patients were given intravenous ivuxolimab every 2 weeks.

Peripheral blood came from all dose cohorts at three timepoints. TCRdb's table, derived via immunoSEQ multiplex PCR, lists solely in-frame clones and lacks some. Of more than 45,000 clones listed, nearly 85% were seen once; the top ten hold 0.95% to 1.5%. Findings of the study overall: Clonal expansion was among the lowest in partial responders at 0.1-3.0 mg/kg, especially CD8+. It was also the case that some nonresponders had low normalized T-cell clonal expansion.

Regarding this clone: Its antigen is unidentified.

The CDR3 is 15 residues long. V trimming: 4 bases; J trimming: 2 bases; junction bases outside the gene matches: 5. Germline CDR1 is MGHRA and CDR2 is YSYEKL. This specimen was CD4+ or CD8+ T cells sorted from blood, taken in a trial of the OX40 agonist ivuxolimab. This sequence originates from an adult with an advanced solid tumor such as melanoma, head and neck, liver or kidney cancer. The chain has TRBV4-1 and TRBJ1-5; 7 bases agree with TRBD1. In nucleotides, the CDR3 is TGCGCCAGCAGCCGGATCGACAGGGGCAATCAGCCCCAGCATTTT. It encodes CASSRIDRGNQPQHF.